These T cell receptor beta chains were read from a single sample in a study of cytomegalovirus exposure and HLA in healthy donors. Method: immunoSEQ multiplex PCR; TCRdb's copy keeps in-frame clones and lacks some. The sample has roughly 300,000 clones; about nine tenths are singletons. The sample was PBMCs. These receptors originate from a woman between 25 and 40 years old in good health and CMV-seropositive. Both conserved end residues are part of each CDR3. The D gene is left open where the match is weak. A clone size is listed for some rows: how often the clone was seen (once, few, many), or a class if it is expanded.

v_call: TRBV11-2
clone_size: NA
d_call: TRBD2
j_call: TRBJ2-7
cdr3_nt: TGTGCCAGCAGGAGAATAGCGGGAGGGCTTGAGGGTCGCTACGAGCAGTACTTC
cdr3_aa: CASRRIAGGLEGRYEQYF

v_call: TRBV11-2
clone_size: NA
d_call: TRBD2
j_call: TRBJ2-1
cdr3_nt: TGTGCCAGCAGCCAACGACTAGCGGGGGCCTACAATGAGCAGTTCTTC
cdr3_aa: CASSQRLAGAYNEQFF

v_call: TRBV27
clone_size: once
d_call: NA
j_call: TRBJ2-3
cdr3_nt: TGTGCCAGCAGTGTCGCCGGGACGACCAGCACAGATACGCAGTATTTT
cdr3_aa: CASSVAGTTSTDTQYF

v_call: TRBV25-1
clone_size: NA
d_call: NA
j_call: TRBJ2-7
cdr3_nt: TGTGCCAGCAGTGAATCAAAGCGCTCCTACGAGCAGTACTTC
cdr3_aa: CASSESKRSYEQYF

v_call: TRBV28
clone_size: NA
d_call: TRBD2
j_call: TRBJ2-1
cdr3_nt: TGTGCCAGCAGTTTGGCTAGCGGGAGGAATGAGCAGTTCTTC
cdr3_aa: CASSLASGRNEQFF

v_call: TRBV5-4
clone_size: NA
d_call: TRBD1
j_call: TRBJ2-7
cdr3_nt: TGTGCCAGCAGCTTAGCCGGACAGGGTTGGAGCTCCTACGAGCAGTACTTC
cdr3_aa: CASSLAGQGWSSYEQYF

v_call: TRBV19
clone_size: few
d_call: NA
j_call: TRBJ2-7
cdr3_nt: TGTGCCAGTAGTATCAAGGACGGGATGGGCTACGAGCAGTACTTC
cdr3_aa: CASSIKDGMGYEQYF

v_call: TRBV29-1
clone_size: NA
d_call: NA
j_call: TRBJ2-4
cdr3_nt: TGCAGCGTTGAACGCAGGGAAAAAAACATTCAGTACTTC
cdr3_aa: CSVERREKNIQYF

v_call: TRBV18
clone_size: NA
d_call: NA
j_call: TRBJ2-7
cdr3_nt: TGTGCCAGCTCACCAGATAGAACTCGAGGGGGGCAGTACTTC
cdr3_aa: CASSPDRTRGGQYF

v_call: TRBV18
clone_size: NA
d_call: NA
j_call: TRBJ2-3
cdr3_nt: TGTGCCAGCTCACCCCTGGGGGATACGCAGTATTTT
cdr3_aa: CASSPLGDTQYF

v_call: TRBV27
clone_size: NA
d_call: NA
j_call: TRBJ2-5
cdr3_nt: TGTGCCAGCAGTTTAGGGGAGACCCAGTACTTC
cdr3_aa: CASSLGETQYF

v_call: TRBV15
clone_size: NA
d_call: TRBD1
j_call: TRBJ1-1
cdr3_nt: TGTGCCACCAGCAGGGACAGGGGGACGAGGAACACTGAAGCTTTCTTT
cdr3_aa: CATSRDRGTRNTEAFF

v_call: TRBV5-1
clone_size: NA
d_call: TRBD1
j_call: TRBJ1-1
cdr3_nt: TGCGCCAGCAGCCAAAGACAGGGGCTGAACACTGAAGCTTTCTTT
cdr3_aa: CASSQRQGLNTEAFF

v_call: TRBV7-9
clone_size: NA
d_call: TRBD2
j_call: TRBJ2-7
cdr3_nt: TGTGCCAGCAGCTTAATAGCGGGAGTTAACGAGCAGTACTTC
cdr3_aa: CASSLIAGVNEQYF

v_call: TRBV5-6
clone_size: NA
d_call: NA
j_call: TRBJ1-1
cdr3_nt: TGTGCCAGCAGCTTGGGGACTCACGGACAGGAAGCTTTCTTT
cdr3_aa: CASSLGTHGQEAFF